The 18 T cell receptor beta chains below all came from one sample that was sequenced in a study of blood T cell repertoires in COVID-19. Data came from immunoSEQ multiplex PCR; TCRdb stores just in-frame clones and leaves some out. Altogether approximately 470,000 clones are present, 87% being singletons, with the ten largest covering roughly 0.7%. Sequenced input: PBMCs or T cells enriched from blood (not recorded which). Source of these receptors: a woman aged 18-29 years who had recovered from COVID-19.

CDR3 nucleotide sequence: TGCGCCAGCAGCTTGAACTTGGATTCACCCCTCCACTTT. This gives the protein CASSLNLDSPLHF. The chain is built from TRBV5-1 and TRBJ1-6, with D hard to call. This CDR3 contains 13 residues. CDR1 is SGHRS, CDR2 YFSETQ, per germline. V was cut by 1 base and J by 8 bases, with 7 bases left in between.

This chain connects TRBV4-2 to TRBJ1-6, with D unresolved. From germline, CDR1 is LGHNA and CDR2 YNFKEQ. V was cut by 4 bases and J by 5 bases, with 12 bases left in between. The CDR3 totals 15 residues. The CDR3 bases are TGTGCCAGCAGCCCCCGGACGGGAAATAATTCACCCCTCCACTTT. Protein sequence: CASSPRTGNNSPLHF.

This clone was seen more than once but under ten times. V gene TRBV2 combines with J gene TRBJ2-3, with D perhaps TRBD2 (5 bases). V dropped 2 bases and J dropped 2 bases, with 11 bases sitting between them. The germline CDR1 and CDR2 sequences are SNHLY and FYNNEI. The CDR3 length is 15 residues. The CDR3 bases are TGTGCCAGCAGTGAACAAGAGCGGATCACAGATACGCAGTATTTT. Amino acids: CASSEQERITDTQYF.

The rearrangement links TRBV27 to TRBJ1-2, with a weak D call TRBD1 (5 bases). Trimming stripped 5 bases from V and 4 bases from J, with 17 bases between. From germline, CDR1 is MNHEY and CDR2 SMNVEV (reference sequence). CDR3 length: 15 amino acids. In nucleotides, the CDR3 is TGTGCCAGCAGTCCCCGGGTAGGGGCGCCCTATGGCTACACCTTC. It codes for CASSPRVGAPYGYTF.

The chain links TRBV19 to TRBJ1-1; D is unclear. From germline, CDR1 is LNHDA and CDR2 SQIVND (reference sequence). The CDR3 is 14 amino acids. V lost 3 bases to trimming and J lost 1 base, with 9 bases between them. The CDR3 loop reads CASSIGRENTEAFF. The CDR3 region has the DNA TGTGCCAGTAGTATCGGACGGGAGAACACTGAAGCTTTCTTT.

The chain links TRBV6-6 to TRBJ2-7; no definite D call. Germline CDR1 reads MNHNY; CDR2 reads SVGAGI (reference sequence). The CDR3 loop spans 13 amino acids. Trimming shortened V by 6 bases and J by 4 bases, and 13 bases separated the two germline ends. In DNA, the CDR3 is TGTGCCAGCAGCTCCGTCGGTGGTTACGAGCAGTACTTC. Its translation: CASSSVGGYEQYF.

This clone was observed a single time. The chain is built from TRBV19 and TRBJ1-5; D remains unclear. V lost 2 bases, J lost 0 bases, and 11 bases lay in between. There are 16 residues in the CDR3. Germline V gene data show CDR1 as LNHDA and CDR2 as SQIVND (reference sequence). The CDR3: CASSINFRFSNQPQHF. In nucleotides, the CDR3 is TGTGCCAGTAGTATAAACTTCCGGTTTAGCAATCAGCCCCAGCATTTT. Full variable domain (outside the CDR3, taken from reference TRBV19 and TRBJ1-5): DGGITQSPKYLFRKEGQNVTLSCEQNLNHDAMYWYRQDPGQGLRLIYYSQIVNDFQKGDIAEGYSVSREKKESFPLTVTSAQKNPTAFYLCASSINFRFSNQPQHFGDGTRLSIL.

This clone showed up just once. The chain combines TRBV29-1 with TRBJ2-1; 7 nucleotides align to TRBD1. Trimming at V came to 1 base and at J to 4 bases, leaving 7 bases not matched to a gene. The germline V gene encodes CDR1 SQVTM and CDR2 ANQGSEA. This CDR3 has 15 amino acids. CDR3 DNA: TGCAGCGTTGAAGGAGGGACAGAAATTTACAATGAGCAGTTCTTC. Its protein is CSVEGGTEIYNEQFF.

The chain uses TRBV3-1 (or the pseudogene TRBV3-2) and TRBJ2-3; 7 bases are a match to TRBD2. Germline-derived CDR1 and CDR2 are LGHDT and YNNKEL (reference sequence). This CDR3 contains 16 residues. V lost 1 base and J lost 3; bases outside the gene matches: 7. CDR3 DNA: TGTGCCAGCAGCCAAGCTCGGGAGGTAGGGACAGATACGCAGTATTTT. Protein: CASSQAREVGTDTQYF.

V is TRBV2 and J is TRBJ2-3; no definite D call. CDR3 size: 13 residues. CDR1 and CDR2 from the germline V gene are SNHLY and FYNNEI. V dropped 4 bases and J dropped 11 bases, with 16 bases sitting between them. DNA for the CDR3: TGTGCCAGCAGTGGACTCCCCTGGCTTGGGCAGTATTTT. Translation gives CASSGLPWLGQYF.

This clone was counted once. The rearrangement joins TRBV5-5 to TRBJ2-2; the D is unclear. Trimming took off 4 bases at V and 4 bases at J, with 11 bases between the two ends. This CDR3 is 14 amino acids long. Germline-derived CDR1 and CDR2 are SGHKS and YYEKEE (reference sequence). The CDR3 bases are TGTGCCAGCAGCCTTAGATTAGTCACCGGGGAGCTGTTTTTT. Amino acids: CASSLRLVTGELFF.

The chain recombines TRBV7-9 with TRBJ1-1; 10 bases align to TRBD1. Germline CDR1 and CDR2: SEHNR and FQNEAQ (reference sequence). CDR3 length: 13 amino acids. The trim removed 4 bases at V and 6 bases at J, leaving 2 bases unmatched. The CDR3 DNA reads TGTGCCAGCAGCTGGGACAGGGGCTCTGAAGCTTTCTTT. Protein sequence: CASSWDRGSEAFF.

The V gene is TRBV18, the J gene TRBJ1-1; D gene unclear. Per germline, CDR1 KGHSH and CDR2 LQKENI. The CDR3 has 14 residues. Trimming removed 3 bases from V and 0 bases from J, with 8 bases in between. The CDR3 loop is CASSPERLNTEAFF. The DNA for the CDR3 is TGTGCCAGCTCACCGGAGCGTCTGAACACTGAAGCTTTCTTT.

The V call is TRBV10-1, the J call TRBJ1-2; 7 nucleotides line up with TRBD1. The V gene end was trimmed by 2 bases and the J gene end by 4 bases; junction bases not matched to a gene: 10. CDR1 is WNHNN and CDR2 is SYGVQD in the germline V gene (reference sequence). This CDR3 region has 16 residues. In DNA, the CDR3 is TGCGCCAGCAGTGAGCCGAAAACGGACAGGACCTATGGCTACACCTTC. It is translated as CASSEPKTDRTYGYTF.

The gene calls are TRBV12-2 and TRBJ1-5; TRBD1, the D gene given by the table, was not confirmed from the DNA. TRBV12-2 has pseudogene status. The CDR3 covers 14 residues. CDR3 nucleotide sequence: TGTGCAAGTCGCTCAAACCAGGGCCCTCAGCCCCAGCATTTT. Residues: CASRSNQGPQPQHF.

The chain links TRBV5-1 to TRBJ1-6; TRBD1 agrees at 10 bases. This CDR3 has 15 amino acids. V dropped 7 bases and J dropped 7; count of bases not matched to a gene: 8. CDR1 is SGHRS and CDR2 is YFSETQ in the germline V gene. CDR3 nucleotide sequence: TGCGCCAGCCGTCCCGGGACAGGGGCGAATTCACCCCTCCACTTT. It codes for CASRPGTGANSPLHF.

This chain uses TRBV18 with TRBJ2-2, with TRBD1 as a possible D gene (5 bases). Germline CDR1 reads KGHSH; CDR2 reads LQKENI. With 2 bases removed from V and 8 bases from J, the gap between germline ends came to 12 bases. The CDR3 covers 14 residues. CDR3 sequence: CASSPGAQGGELFF. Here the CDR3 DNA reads TGTGCCAGCTCACCAGGGGCGCAAGGAGGGGAGCTGTTTTTT.

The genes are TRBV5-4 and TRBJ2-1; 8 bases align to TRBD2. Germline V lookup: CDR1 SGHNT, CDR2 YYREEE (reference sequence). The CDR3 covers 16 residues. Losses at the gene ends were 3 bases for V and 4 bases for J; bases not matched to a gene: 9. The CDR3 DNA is TGTGCCAGCAGCTCGCTAACTAGCGGAGATTACAATGAGCAGTTCTTC. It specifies CASSSLTSGDYNEQFF.